Each of the 13 T cell receptor beta chains below was sequenced from the same sample in a study of cytomegalovirus exposure and HLA in healthy donors. Using immunoSEQ multiplex PCR, the repertoire was profiled, and TCRdb retains in-frame clones only, with some absent. The top ten clones hold more than 0.7% of a sample with about 160,000 clones, around 96% of them seen once. Sequencing was carried out using PBMCs. The receptors shown here come from a woman under 30 in good health and CMV-seronegative.

This rearrangement joins TRBV7-2 to TRBJ2-1, with D perhaps matching TRBD2 (6 bases). V lost 0 bases and J 16 bases, leaving 13 bases between the germline ends. The CDR3 is 12 residues long. Germline V gives CDR1 SGHTA, CDR2 FQGNSA. CDR3 nucleotide sequence: TGTGCCAGCAGCTTAGCCGGGACTGGGGTATTCTTC. The encoded protein is CASSLAGTGVFF.

This chain connects TRBV13 to TRBJ2-2, with TRBD2 matching over 9 bases. The germline CDR1 and CDR2 sequences are PRHDT and FYEKMQ (reference sequence). Trimming removed 5 bases from V and 4 bases from J; junction bases left unmatched: 5. The CDR3 length is 15 residues. The CDR3 sequence: CASSTGTSFTGELFF. Here the CDR3 DNA reads TGTGCCAGCAGCACCGGGACTAGCTTCACCGGGGAGCTGTTTTTT.

This chain links TRBV10-3 with TRBJ2-3, with D possibly matching TRBD1 (6 bases). This CDR3 region has 17 residues. V lost 7 bases to trimming and J lost 0 bases, with 20 bases between them. Germline loops: CDR1 ENHRY, CDR2 SYGVKD. The CDR3 reads CAITQLGQNSSTDTQYF. The CDR3 DNA reads as TGTGCCATCACCCAACTCGGACAGAACTCTAGCACAGATACGCAGTATTTT.

The chain carries TRBV7-2 and TRBJ2-2; 13 bases map to TRBD2. Trimming at V came to 4 bases and at J to 4 bases, leaving 6 bases not matched to a gene. The CDR3 totals 17 residues. CDR1 is SGHTA, CDR2 FQGNSA, per germline. The CDR3 DNA follows: TGTGCCAGCAGCTCGACTAGCGGGGGGTGGGGCACCGGGGAGCTGTTTTTT. Translated: CASSSTSGGWGTGELFF.

The chain has TRBV7-2 and TRBJ2-2, with TRBD2 matching 9 bases. Germline CDR1 is SGHTA and CDR2 is FQGNSA. V gave up 2 bases and J gave up 1 base; unmatched junction bases: 11. The CDR3 runs to 19 residues. The CDR3 DNA follows: TGTGCCAGCAGCTTAATCAGCGGGGGGCTTCCGGGGAACACCGGGGAGCTGTTTTTT. Amino acid sequence: CASSLISGGLPGNTGELFF.

The chain carries TRBV6-5 and TRBJ2-1, with TRBD2 matching 7 bases. Unmatched junction bases numbered 6, after V lost 2 bases and J lost 2 bases. Germline V CDR1 and CDR2: MNHEY, SVGAGI. The CDR3 runs to 16 residues. The DNA for the CDR3 is TGTGCCAGCAGTTACAGGAGCCTAGCGGCCTACAATGAGCAGTTCTTC. Its translation is CASSYRSLAAYNEQFF.

V gene TRBV30 combines with J gene TRBJ1-4; D uncertain. The CDR3 is made up of 13 amino acids. Germline V CDR1 and CDR2: GTSNPN, SVGIG (reference sequence). Between the trimmed V and J ends, which lost 1 base and 4 bases, there was a span of 7 bases. The CDR3 DNA reads as TGTGCCTGGAGTGGAGGGAGTAATGAAAAACTGTTTTTT. Translation gives CAWSGGSNEKLFF. The variable domain in full, with the rest retrieved from reference TRBV30 and TRBJ1-4, is SQTIHQWPATLVQPVGSPLSLECTVEGTSNPNLYWYRQAAGRGLQLLFYSVGIGQISSEVPQNLSASRPQDRQFILSSKKLLLSDSGFYLCAWSGGSNEKLFFGSGTQLSVL.

The chain links TRBV9 to TRBJ2-1, with 7 bases aligning to TRBD2. This CDR3 region has 15 residues. CDR1 is SGDLS, CDR2 YYNGEE, per germline. V lost 4 bases to trimming and J lost 6 bases; unmatched junction nucleotides: 10. The CDR3 DNA sequence: TGTGCCAGCAGCCCCTTCGCGGGGGTGTCCAATGAGCAGTTCTTC. Its translation: CASSPFAGVSNEQFF.

The rearrangement links TRBV7-3 to TRBJ1-1; the match to TRBD1 covers 7 bases. The CDR3 spans 13 residues. With V trimmed by 5 bases and J by 3 bases, 3 bases remained unmatched. Germline values: CDR1 SGHTA, CDR2 FQGTGA. Here the CDR3 DNA reads TGTGCCAGCAGCCCTACAGGGGACACTGAAGCTTTCTTT. It yields the protein CASSPTGDTEAFF.

The rearrangement uses TRBV19 and TRBJ2-7, with 8 bases identical to TRBD2. The CDR3 length is 15 residues. The germline gives CDR1 LNHDA, CDR2 SQIVND (reference sequence). V gave up 5 bases and J gave up 1 base; unmatched junction bases: 7. CDR3 nucleotides: TGTGCCAGTAGTGAGACGGGACTAGGGTCCTACGAGCAGTACTTC. This gives the protein CASSETGLGSYEQYF.

The DNA for the CDR3 is TGTGCCACCAGCAGAAGCGGTGAGCAGTTCTTC. Its protein product is CATSRSGEQFF. The chain has TRBV15 and TRBJ2-1; D perhaps matches TRBD2 (5 bases). Trimming cost V 2 bases and J 9 bases, with 5 bases left between them. The CDR3 sequence is 11 residues long. CDR1 and CDR2 from the germline V gene are LNHNV and YYDKDF (reference sequence).

This chain joins TRBV7-3 and TRBJ2-7, with 8 bases fitting TRBD2. There are 12 residues in the CDR3. The germline CDR1 and CDR2 sequences are SGHTA and FQGTGA. The J segment lost 12 bases and the V segment lost 5 bases, leaving 9 bases of the junction unmatched. The DNA for the CDR3 is TGTGCCAGCAGCGCCGGGGGGGGAGAGGCGTACTTC. Its protein is CASSAGGGEAYF. The whole variable domain, filled in from reference TRBV7-3 and TRBJ2-7, reads GAGVSQTPSNKVTEKGKYVELRCDPISGHTALYWYRQSLGQGPEFLIYFQGTGAADDSGLPNDRFFAVRPEGSVSTLKIQRTERGDSAVYLCASSAGGGEAYFGPGTRLTVT.

V usage is TRBV10-3 and J usage is TRBJ2-3; 9 bases map to TRBD1. There are 16 residues in the CDR3. The germline V gene has CDR1 ENHRY and CDR2 SYGVKD. V was pared by 4 bases and J by 0 bases, with 5 bases of the junction left unmatched. The CDR3 region has the DNA TGTGCCATCAGTGGGACAGGGGCCGATAGCACAGATACGCAGTATTTT. Its translation: CAISGTGADSTDTQYF.